This T cell receptor (beta chain) was identified during a study of blood T cell repertoires in COVID-19. This clone has just one count. Data came from immunoSEQ multiplex PCR; TCRdb stores just in-frame clones and leaves some out. Among fewer than 15,000 clones listed, around 90% were seen once. The source is a human donor in a cohort sampled during active COVID-19. Material for sequencing was peripheral blood.

DNA of the CDR3: TGTGCCAGCAGCCCTAAAACTAGGATACAAGAGACCCAGTACTTC. The encoded protein is CASSPKTRIQETQYF. This sequence joins TRBV7-9 and TRBJ2-5; possibly TRBD2 for D (5 bases). Germline V gene lookup returns CDR1 SEHNR and CDR2 FQNEAQ (reference sequence). V dropped 5 bases and J dropped 2 bases, with 15 bases sitting between them. This CDR3 contains 15 residues.